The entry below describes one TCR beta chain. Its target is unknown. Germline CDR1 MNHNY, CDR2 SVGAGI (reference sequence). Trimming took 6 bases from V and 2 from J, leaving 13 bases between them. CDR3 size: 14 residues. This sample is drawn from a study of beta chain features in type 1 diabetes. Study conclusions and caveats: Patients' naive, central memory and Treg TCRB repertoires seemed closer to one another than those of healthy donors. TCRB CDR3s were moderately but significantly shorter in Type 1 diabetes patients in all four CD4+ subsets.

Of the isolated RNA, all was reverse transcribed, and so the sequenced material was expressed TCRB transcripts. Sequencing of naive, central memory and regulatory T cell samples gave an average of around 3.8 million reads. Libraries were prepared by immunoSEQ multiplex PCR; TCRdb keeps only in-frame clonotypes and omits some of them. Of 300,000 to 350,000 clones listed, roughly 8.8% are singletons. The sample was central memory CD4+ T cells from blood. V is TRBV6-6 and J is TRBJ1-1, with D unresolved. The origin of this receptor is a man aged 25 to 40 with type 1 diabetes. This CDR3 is CASSPTWGNTEAFF. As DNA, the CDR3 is TGTGCCAGCAGCCCAACTTGGGGTAACACTGAAGCTTTCTTT.